The 7 T cell receptor beta chains below come from one sample, sequenced in a study of graft-versus-host responses after intestinal transplantation. Sequencing used immunoSEQ multiplex PCR; TCRdb keeps in-frame clones, though not all of them. Counted here are about 90,000 clones, roughly 90% occurring once; the ten biggest clones make up approximately 0.28%. The antigens these receptors bind are not known. This specimen consisted of unstimulated CD4+ T cells sorted from spleen or lymph node cells, obtained before transplant. These receptors were obtained from a human donor who was the organ donor for an intestinal transplant.

V and J are TRBV10-1 and TRBJ1-3; TRBD1 is a possible D gene (6 bases). This CDR3 has 14 amino acids. The V and J ends lost 7 bases and 0 bases respectively, with 10 bases between them. Germline V CDR1 and CDR2: WNHNN, SYGVQD (reference sequence). CDR3 loop: CASNLQGSGNTIYF. In DNA form, the CDR3 reads TGCGCCAGCAACTTACAGGGCTCTGGAAACACCATATATTTT.

This chain connects TRBV5-5 to TRBJ2-7; TRBD2 matches 8 bases. Germline V gene data show CDR1 as SGHKS and CDR2 as YYEKEE (reference sequence). With 2 bases clipped from V and 4 bases from J, the junction kept 14 bases outside the gene matches. This CDR3 has 17 amino acids. CDR3 coding DNA: TGTGCCAGCAGCTTCCGTAGCCCGCTAGCGGGCGGGTACGAGCAGTACTTC. Its protein is CASSFRSPLAGGYEQYF.

The rearrangement links TRBV28 to TRBJ2-7, with 7 bases lining up with TRBD2. With V trimmed by 0 bases and J by 3 bases, 5 bases remained unmatched. Germline CDR1 MDHEN, CDR2 SYDVKM. The CDR3 has 15 residues. CDR3 sequence: CASSLWRESGYEQYF. The CDR3 bases are TGTGCCAGCAGTTTATGGCGGGAGTCAGGCTACGAGCAGTACTTC.

V is TRBV5-1 and J is TRBJ2-3; 15 bases line up with TRBD2. Trimming took 4 bases from V and 3 from J; bases not matched to a gene: 6. Germline V gene sequence: CDR1 SGHRS, CDR2 YFSETQ. This CDR3 region has 17 residues. CDR3: CASSVPGTSGGTDTQYF. CDR3 in DNA: TGCGCCAGCAGCGTACCGGGGACTAGCGGGGGGACAGATACGCAGTATTTT.

V and J are TRBV20-1 and TRBJ1-2; D is ambiguous. CDR1 is DFQATT and CDR2 is SNEGSKA in the germline V gene (reference sequence). CDR3 length: 11 residues. V shed 2 bases and J shed 5 bases, with 6 bases lying between them. CDR3 sequence: CSARPLYGYTF. The CDR3, as DNA: TGCAGTGCTAGACCTCTTTATGGCTACACCTTC.

This chain links TRBV5-1 with TRBJ2-2, with TRBD2 as a possible D gene (5 bases). Deletions cut 2 bases from V and 8 bases from J, with 16 bases between. The CDR3 consists of 15 residues. CDR1 is SGHRS and CDR2 is YFSETQ in the germline V gene. As DNA, the CDR3 is TGCGCCAGCAGCTTATTGGCTCTTCGGGGAGGGGAGCTGTTTTTT. Translated: CASSLLALRGGELFF. Full variable domain (remainder filled in from reference TRBV5-1 and TRBJ2-2): KAGVTQTPRYLIKTRGQQVTLSCSPISGHRSVSWYQQTPGQGLQFLFEYFSETQRNKGNFPGRFSGRQFSNSRSEMNVSTLELGDSALYLCASSLLALRGGELFFGEGSRLTVL.

This clone has only one observation. In DNA, the CDR3 is TGTGCCACCAGCAGAAACTCCATCACTGAAGCTTTCTTT. It specifies CATSRNSITEAFF. V is TRBV15 and J is TRBJ1-1; D call uncertain. V was pared by 2 bases and J by 4 bases, with 8 bases between. There are 13 residues in the CDR3. Germline V lookup: CDR1 LNHNV, CDR2 YYDKDF (reference sequence).